A single sample gave rise to the 10 T cell receptor beta chains below, sequenced in a study of blood T cell repertoires in COVID-19. Using immunoSEQ multiplex PCR, the repertoire was profiled, and TCRdb retains in-frame clones only, with some absent. The sample yields around 100,000 clones, 85% seen once. The specimen was peripheral blood. The receptors come from a human donor in a cohort sampled during active COVID-19.

The chain has TRBV10-2 and TRBJ1-4; D unresolved. The germline gives CDR1 WSHSY, CDR2 SAAADI. Trimming stripped 0 bases from V and 6 bases from J, with 11 bases between. The CDR3 totals 15 residues. The CDR3 DNA follows: TGCGCCAGCAGTGAGTCGCCCGCGATATATGAAAAACTGTTTTTT. Its protein product is CASSESPAIYEKLFF.

This sequence joins TRBV12-3 or TRBV12-4 and TRBJ1-1, with a tentative D call TRBD1 (5 bases). CDR3 length: 12 amino acids. Trimming stripped 4 bases from V and 10 bases from J, with 13 bases between. CDR3 amino acids: CASSSPGQGAFF. The CDR3 nucleotides read TGTGCCAGCAGTTCCCCTGGGCAGGGAGCTTTCTTT.

This clone has just a few counts. The rearrangement links TRBV6-5 to TRBJ1-1; the match to TRBD1 covers 8 bases. CDR3 length: 14 amino acids. Germline V lookup: CDR1 MNHEY, CDR2 SVGAGI. V dropped 6 bases and J dropped 5; count of bases not matched to a gene: 8. Here the CDR3 DNA reads TGTGCCAGCAGGCTCGGACAGGGTGTGACTGAAGCTTTCTTT. Its translation: CASRLGQGVTEAFF.

The chain uses TRBV28 and TRBJ2-1; D is ambiguous. The CDR3 has 11 residues. Germline V gene sequence: CDR1 MDHEN, CDR2 SYDVKM. The V end lost 5 bases, the J end lost 4 bases, and 3 bases lay between the germline ends. CDR3 sequence: CASSLYNEQFF. In DNA form, the CDR3 reads TGTGCCAGCAGTCTTTACAATGAGCAGTTCTTC.

The chain joins TRBV4-3 to TRBJ1-2; no clear D gene. Germline CDR1 reads LGHNA; CDR2 reads YSLEER. The V and J ends lost 0 bases and 7 bases respectively, with 18 bases between them. This CDR3 has 16 amino acids. The CDR3 nucleotides read TGCGCCAGCAGCCAAGACGATGCTTGGCGGAACGGTGGCTACACCTTC. Protein: CASSQDDAWRNGGYTF.

This chain connects TRBV6-2 or TRBV6-3 to TRBJ2-1; D ambiguous. V was clipped by 2 bases and J by 0 bases, with 8 bases between them. This CDR3 has 15 residues. CDR1 is MNHEY, CDR2 SVGEGT, per germline. In DNA form, the CDR3 reads TGTGCCAGCAGTTACCGAGAGAGCTCCTACAATGAGCAGTTCTTC. This encodes CASSYRESSYNEQFF.

The chain employs TRBV3-1 (or the pseudogene TRBV3-2) and TRBJ1-3, with a possible D match to TRBD1 (5 bases). Trimming took off 5 bases at V and 0 bases at J, with 8 bases between the two ends. The CDR3 consists of 14 residues. The germline V gene has CDR1 LGHDT and CDR2 YNNKEL (reference sequence). CDR3: CASSSTGSGNTIYF. The CDR3 region has the DNA TGTGCCAGCAGCTCAACAGGCTCTGGAAACACCATATATTTT.

CDR3 coding DNA: TGTGCCAGTAGTATACTTACAGCTGGCCAGCCCCAGCATTTT. It specifies CASSILTAGQPQHF. This chain uses TRBV19 with TRBJ1-5; D is unresolved. V was cut by 2 bases and J by 7 bases, with 12 bases left in between. Germline V gene lookup returns CDR1 LNHDA and CDR2 SQIVND (reference sequence). CDR3 size: 14 residues.

The chain recombines TRBV3-1 (or the pseudogene TRBV3-2) with TRBJ2-5, with 12 bases lining up with TRBD1. Germline assignment: CDR1 LGHDT and CDR2 YNNKEL (reference sequence). The V segment lost 8 bases and the J segment 7 bases; nucleotides outside the gene matches: 8. This CDR3 is built from 14 residues. The CDR3, as DNA: TGTGCCAGCGGAGGGACAGGGGGCAGGGGGACCCAGTACTTC. Protein product: CASGGTGGRGTQYF.

This chain connects TRBV7-2 to TRBJ1-5; D is possibly TRBD1 (6 bases). Germline V gives CDR1 SGHTA, CDR2 FQGNSA. Trimming stripped 4 bases from V and 4 bases from J, with 14 bases between. The CDR3 consists of 15 residues. CDR3 amino acids: CASSSQGLSNQPQHF. CDR3 in DNA: TGTGCCAGCAGCTCACAGGGTTTATCAAATCAGCCCCAGCATTTT.